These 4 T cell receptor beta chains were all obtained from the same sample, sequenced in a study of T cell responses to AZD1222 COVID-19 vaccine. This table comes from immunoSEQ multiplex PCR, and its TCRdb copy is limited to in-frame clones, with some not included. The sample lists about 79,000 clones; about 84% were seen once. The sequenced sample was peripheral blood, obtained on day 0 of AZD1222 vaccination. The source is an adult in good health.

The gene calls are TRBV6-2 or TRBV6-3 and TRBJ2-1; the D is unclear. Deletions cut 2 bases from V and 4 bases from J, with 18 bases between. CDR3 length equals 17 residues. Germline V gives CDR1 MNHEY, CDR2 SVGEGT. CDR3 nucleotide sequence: TGTGCCAGCAGTTACCGCCCCGGCGAAGGAGTTTACAATGAGCAGTTCTTC. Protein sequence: CASSYRPGEGVYNEQFF.

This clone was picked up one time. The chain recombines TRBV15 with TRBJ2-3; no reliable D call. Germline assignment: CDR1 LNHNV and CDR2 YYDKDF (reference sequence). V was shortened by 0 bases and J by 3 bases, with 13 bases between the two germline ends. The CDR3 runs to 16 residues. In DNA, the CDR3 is TGTGCCACCAGCAGAGATACCCATCCCCGGACAGATACGCAGTATTTT. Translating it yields CATSRDTHPRTDTQYF. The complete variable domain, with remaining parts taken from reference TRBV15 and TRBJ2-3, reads DAMVIQNPRYQVTQFGKPVTLSCSQTLNHNVMYWYQQKSSQAPKLLFHYYDKDFNNEADTPDNFQSRRPNTSFCFLDIRSPGLGDTAMYLCATSRDTHPRTDTQYFGPGTRLTVL.

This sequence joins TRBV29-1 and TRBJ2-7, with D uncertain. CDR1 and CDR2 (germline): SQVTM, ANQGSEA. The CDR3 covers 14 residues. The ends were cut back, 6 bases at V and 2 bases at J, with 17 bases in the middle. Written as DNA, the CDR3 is TGCAGCGTCAGACCGACCCTAGACCCCTACGAGCAGTACTTC. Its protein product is CSVRPTLDPYEQYF.

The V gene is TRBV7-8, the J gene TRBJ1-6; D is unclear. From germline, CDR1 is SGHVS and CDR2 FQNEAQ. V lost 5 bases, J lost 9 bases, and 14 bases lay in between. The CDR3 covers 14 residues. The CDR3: CASSPGPRSSPLHF. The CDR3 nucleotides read TGTGCCAGCAGCCCCGGACCACGGAGTTCACCCCTCCACTTT.